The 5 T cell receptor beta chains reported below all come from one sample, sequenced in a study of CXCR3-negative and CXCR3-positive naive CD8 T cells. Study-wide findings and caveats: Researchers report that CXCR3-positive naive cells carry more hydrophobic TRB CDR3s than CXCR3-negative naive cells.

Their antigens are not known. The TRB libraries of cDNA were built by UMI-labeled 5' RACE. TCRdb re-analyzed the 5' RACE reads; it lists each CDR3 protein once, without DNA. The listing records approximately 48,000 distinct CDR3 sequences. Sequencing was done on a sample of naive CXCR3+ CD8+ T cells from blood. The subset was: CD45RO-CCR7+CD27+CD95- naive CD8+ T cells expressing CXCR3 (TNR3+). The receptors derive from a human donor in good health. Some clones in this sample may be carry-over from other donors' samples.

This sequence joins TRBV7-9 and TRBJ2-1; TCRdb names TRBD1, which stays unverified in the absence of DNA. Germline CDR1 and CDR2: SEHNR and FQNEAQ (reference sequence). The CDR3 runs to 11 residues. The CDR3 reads CASRQTGGEFF. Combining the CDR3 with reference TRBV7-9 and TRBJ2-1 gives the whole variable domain DTGVSQNPRHKITKRGQNVTFRCDPISEHNRLYWYRQTLGQGPEFLTYFQNEAQLEKSRLLSDRFSAERPKGSFSTLEIQRTEQGDSAMYLCASRQTGGEFFGPGTRLTVL.

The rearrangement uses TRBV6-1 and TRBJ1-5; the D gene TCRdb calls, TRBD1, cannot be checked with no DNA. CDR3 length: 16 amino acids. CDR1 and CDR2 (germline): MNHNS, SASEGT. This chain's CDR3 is CASGPGVFLSNQPQHF.

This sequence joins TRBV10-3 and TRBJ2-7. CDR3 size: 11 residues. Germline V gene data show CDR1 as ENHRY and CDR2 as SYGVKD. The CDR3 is CAISEAYEQYF.

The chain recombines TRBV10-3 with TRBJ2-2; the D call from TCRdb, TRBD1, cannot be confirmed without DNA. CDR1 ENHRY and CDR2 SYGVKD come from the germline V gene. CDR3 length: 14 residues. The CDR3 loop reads CAMSHGTNTGELFF.

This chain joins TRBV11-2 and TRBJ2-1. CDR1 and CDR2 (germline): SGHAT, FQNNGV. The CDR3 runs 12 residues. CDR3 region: CASSLEDNEQFF.